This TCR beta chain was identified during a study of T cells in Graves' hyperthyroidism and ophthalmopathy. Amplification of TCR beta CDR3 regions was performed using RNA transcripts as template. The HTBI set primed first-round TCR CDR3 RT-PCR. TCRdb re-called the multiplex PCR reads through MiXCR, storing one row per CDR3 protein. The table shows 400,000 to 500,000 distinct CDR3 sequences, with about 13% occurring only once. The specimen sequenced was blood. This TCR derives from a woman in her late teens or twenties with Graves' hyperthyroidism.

The DNA of the CDR3 is TGTGCCAGCAGCCGATCCGGGACAGGGACCCACGAGCAGTACTTC. Protein: CASSRSGTGTHEQYF. The V call is TRBV7-3, the J call TRBJ2-7; 9 bases align to TRBD1. The CDR3 runs to 15 residues. The J segment lost 5 bases and the V segment lost 5 bases, leaving 10 bases of the junction unmatched. The germline CDR1 and CDR2 sequences are SGHTA and FQGTGA.